The 14 T cell receptor beta chains reported below all come from one sample, sequenced in a study of neurological immune-mediated disorders. Specified time point: longitudinal time-point 1 (baseline). TCRdb redid the calling of the 5' RACE reads with MiXCR, one entry per CDR3 protein. There are tens of thousands of distinct CDR3 sequences in the sample; roughly 15% occur only once, and roughly 4.2% lies in the top ten. Input material: PBMCs. These receptors were collected from a female donor with HTLV-1-associated myelopathy (HAM/TSP).

A remark on this clonotype: A read error may be the cause here, since a much bigger clone is one base away. V is TRBV14 and J is TRBJ1-4; D is unresolved. Germline V gene sequence: CDR1 SGHDN, CDR2 FVKESK. There are 13 residues in the CDR3. This CDR3 is CAISLSTNEKLFF. CDR3 in DNA: TGTGCCATCAGCCTGTCAACTAATGAAAAACTGTTTTTT.

This clonotype has a count of ten or more. The chain recombines TRBV20-1 with TRBJ2-5, with D perhaps TRBD1 (6 bases). Germline lookup yields CDR1 DFQATT and CDR2 SNEGSKA (reference sequence). The CDR3 sequence is 14 residues long. Trimming removed 2 bases at V and 5 bases at J, with 15 bases between. The CDR3 is CSARHSQGIETQYF. CDR3 nucleotides: TGCAGTGCTAGACACAGCCAGGGGATTGAGACCCAGTACTTC.

This clonotype was observed at least ten times. The gene calls are TRBV7-2 and TRBJ2-5; 12 nucleotides align to TRBD1. Germline V gene lookup returns CDR1 SGHTA and CDR2 FQGNSA. The CDR3 is 15 amino acids. Losses at the gene ends were 5 bases for V and 4 bases for J; bases not matched to a gene: 5. CDR3 region: CASSPGQGARETQYF. For the CDR3, the DNA is TGTGCCAGCAGCCCGGGACAGGGGGCGCGAGAGACCCAGTACTTC. The full variable domain, rest sourced from reference TRBV7-2 and TRBJ2-5, is GAGVSQSPSNKVTEKGKDVELRCDPISGHTALYWYRQSLGQGLEFLIYFQGNSAPDKSGLPSDRFSAERTGGSVSTLTIQRTQQEDSAVYLCASSPGQGARETQYFGPGTRLLVL.

This clonotype was counted many times. The chain uses TRBV5-5 and TRBJ2-2; D may be TRBD2 (7 bases). This CDR3 has 15 amino acids. V was cut by 4 bases and J by 2 bases, with 12 bases left in between. CDR1 and CDR2 from the germline V gene are SGHKS and YYEKEE (reference sequence). DNA for the CDR3: TGTGCCAGCAGCAAGGGGGGGCCTAACACCGGGGAGCTGTTTTTT. Protein product: CASSKGGPNTGELFF.

This clonotype was counted many times. The chain joins TRBV15 to TRBJ2-1; 8 bases are a match to TRBD1. This CDR3 comprises 14 residues. Germline lookup yields CDR1 LNHNV and CDR2 YYDKDF (reference sequence). The CDR3 DNA reads as TGTGCTACTTCTACAGGGGGCTCCTACAATGAGCAGTTCTTC. It encodes CATSTGGSYNEQFF.

By frequency in the sample, this clonotype is medium-sized. This chain links TRBV5-1 with TRBJ1-6; D is possibly TRBD1 (6 bases). Trimming cost V 7 bases and J 7 bases, with 15 bases left between them. The germline V gene encodes CDR1 SGHRS and CDR2 YFSETQ. The CDR3 has 14 residues. CDR3 in DNA: TGCGCCAGCGGGCAGGACAGTTTGAATTCACCCCTCCACTTT. Encoded protein: CASGQDSLNSPLHF.

This clonotype was counted at least ten times. The chain couples TRBV9 to TRBJ2-7; 10 bases are a match to TRBD1. The CDR3 sequence is 16 residues long. Trimming removed 0 bases from V and 4 bases from J; junction bases left unmatched: 7. From germline, CDR1 is SGDLS and CDR2 YYNGEE. The CDR3 is CASSVAGTGVSYEQYF. Here the CDR3 DNA reads TGTGCCAGCAGCGTAGCTGGGACAGGGGTTTCGTACGAGCAGTACTTC.

This clonotype was seen repeatedly, ten times or more. V usage is TRBV7-6 and J usage is TRBJ1-3; D remains unclear. This CDR3 is 16 amino acids long. The germline V and J ends were trimmed by 5 bases and 0 bases, with 14 bases remaining between them. Germline CDR1 SGHVS, CDR2 FNYEAQ. In DNA form, the CDR3 reads TGTGCCAGCAGCCCCGGATGGCAGACCTCTGGAAACACCATATATTTT. It translates to CASSPGWQTSGNTIYF.

This clonotype was seen ten or more times. The chain carries TRBV5-1 and TRBJ1-1, with a weak D call TRBD1 (6 bases). In germline, CDR1 is SGHRS, CDR2 YFSETQ. The CDR3 loop spans 13 amino acids. Trimming took off 7 bases at V and 8 bases at J, with 18 bases between the two ends. CDR3 nucleotide sequence: TGCGCCAGCGGGGCGGGGGGCGTGAAGGAAGCTTTCTTT. Amino acid sequence: CASGAGGVKEAFF.

This clonotype was found many times. The junction and the germline gene differ at one end; a read error may be behind it. Here the CDR3 DNA reads TGTGCCAGCAGCCGCGGACAGAACACCGGGGAGCTGTTTTTT. Its translation: CASSRGQNTGELFF. The gene calls are TRBV5-1 and TRBJ2-2; D is possibly TRBD1 (5 bases). The CDR3 has 14 residues. Germline lookup yields CDR1 SGHRS and CDR2 YFSETQ.

This clonotype appeared many times. The chain uses TRBV7-2 and TRBJ2-5; 10 bases map to TRBD2. V lost 2 bases, J lost 5 bases, and 5 bases stayed unmatched. The CDR3 has 15 amino acids. CDR1 and CDR2 from the germline V gene are SGHTA and FQGNSA. CDR3 sequence reads: CASSLQRGGGETQYF. The CDR3 nucleotides read TGTGCCAGCAGCTTACAGCGGGGGGGCGGGGAGACCCAGTACTTC. The whole variable domain, filled in from reference TRBV7-2 and TRBJ2-5, reads GAGVSQSPSNKVTEKGKDVELRCDPISGHTALYWYRQSLGQGLEFLIYFQGNSAPDKSGLPSDRFSAERTGGSVSTLTIQRTQQEDSAVYLCASSLQRGGGETQYFGPGTRLLVL.

Remarks on this clonotype: The junction departs from the called germline gene at one end, perhaps through a read error. The rearrangement links TRBV6-1 to TRBJ2-7; either TRBD1 or TRBD2 may fit D (6 bases each). The V gene's germline CDR1 is MNHNS and CDR2 SASEGT. CDR3 length: 17 residues. CDR3 protein: CASSSLRGASNSNEQYF. Here the CDR3 DNA reads TGTGCCAGCAGCAGCCTTAGGGGGGCCAGCAACTCCAACGAGCAGTACTTC.

This clonotype was recorded many times. The V and J genes are TRBV29-1 and TRBJ1-2; D is undetermined. The CDR3 totals 13 residues. Germline V CDR1 and CDR2: SQVTM, ANQGSEA. V dropped 5 bases and J dropped 4 bases, with 14 bases sitting between them. As DNA, the CDR3 is TGCAGCGTTATCCCAGGCGTGGGCTATGGCTACACCTTC. As protein: CSVIPGVGYGYTF.

This clonotype has ten or more counts. This chain connects TRBV11-2 to TRBJ2-1; D unresolved. The CDR3 is made up of 13 amino acids. Germline V lookup: CDR1 SGHAT, CDR2 FQNNGV. V shed 5 bases and J shed 3 bases, with 8 bases lying between them. Written as DNA, the CDR3 is TGTGCCAGCAGCCCCCGGATCTACAATGAGCAGTTCTTC. Protein product: CASSPRIYNEQFF.